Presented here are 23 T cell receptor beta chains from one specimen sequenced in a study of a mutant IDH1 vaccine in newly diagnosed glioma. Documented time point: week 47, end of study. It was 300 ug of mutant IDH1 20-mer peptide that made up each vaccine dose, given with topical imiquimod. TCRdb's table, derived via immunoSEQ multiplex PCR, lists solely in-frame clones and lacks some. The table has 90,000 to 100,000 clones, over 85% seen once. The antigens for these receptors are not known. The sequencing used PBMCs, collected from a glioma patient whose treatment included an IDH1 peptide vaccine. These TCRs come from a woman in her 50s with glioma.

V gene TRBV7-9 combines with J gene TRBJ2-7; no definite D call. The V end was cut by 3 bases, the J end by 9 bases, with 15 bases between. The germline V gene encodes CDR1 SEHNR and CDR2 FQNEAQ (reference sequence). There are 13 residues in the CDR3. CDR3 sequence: CASSFGTSVGQYF. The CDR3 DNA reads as TGTGCCAGCAGCTTTGGCACCAGCGTAGGGCAGTACTTC.

This CDR3 reads CASSLIDSGNTIYF. The CDR3 DNA follows: TGTGCCAGCAGCTTAATTGACTCTGGAAACACCATATATTTT. V gene TRBV11-2 combines with J gene TRBJ1-3, with unresolved D. With 2 bases removed from V and 0 bases from J, the gap between germline ends came to 5 bases. The CDR3 is 14 amino acids. CDR1 and CDR2 from the germline V gene are SGHAT and FQNNGV.

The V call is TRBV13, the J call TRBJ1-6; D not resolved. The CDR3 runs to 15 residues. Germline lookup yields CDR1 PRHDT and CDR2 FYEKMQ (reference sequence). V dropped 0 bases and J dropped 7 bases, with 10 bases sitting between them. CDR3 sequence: CASSLGVAGNSPLHF. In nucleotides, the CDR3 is TGTGCCAGCAGCTTAGGCGTGGCGGGGAATTCACCCCTCCACTTT. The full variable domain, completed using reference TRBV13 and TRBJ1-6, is AAGVIQSPRHLIKEKRETATLKCYPIPRHDTVYWYQQGPGQDPQFLISFYEKMQSDKGSIPDRFSAQQFSDYHSELNMSSLELGDSALYFCASSLGVAGNSPLHFGNGTRLTVT.

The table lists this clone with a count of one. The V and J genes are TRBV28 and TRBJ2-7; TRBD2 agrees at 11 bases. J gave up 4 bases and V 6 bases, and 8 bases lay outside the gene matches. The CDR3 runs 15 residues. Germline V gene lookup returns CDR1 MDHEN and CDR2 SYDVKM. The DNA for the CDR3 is TGTGCCAGCAGCCAAGAGGGACTAGCGGTTTACGAGCAGTACTTC. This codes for CASSQEGLAVYEQYF.

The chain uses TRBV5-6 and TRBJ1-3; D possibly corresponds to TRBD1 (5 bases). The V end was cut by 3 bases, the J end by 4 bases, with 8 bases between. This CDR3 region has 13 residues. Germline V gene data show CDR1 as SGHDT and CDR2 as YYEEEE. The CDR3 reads CASSWGQGNTIYF. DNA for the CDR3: TGTGCCAGCAGCTGGGGCCAAGGAAACACCATATATTTT.

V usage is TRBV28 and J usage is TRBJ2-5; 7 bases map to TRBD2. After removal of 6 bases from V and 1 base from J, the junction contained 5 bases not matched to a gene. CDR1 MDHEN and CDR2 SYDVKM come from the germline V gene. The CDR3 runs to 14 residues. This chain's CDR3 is CASSRGLVQETQYF. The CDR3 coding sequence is TGTGCCAGCAGCCGAGGACTAGTCCAAGAGACCCAGTACTTC.

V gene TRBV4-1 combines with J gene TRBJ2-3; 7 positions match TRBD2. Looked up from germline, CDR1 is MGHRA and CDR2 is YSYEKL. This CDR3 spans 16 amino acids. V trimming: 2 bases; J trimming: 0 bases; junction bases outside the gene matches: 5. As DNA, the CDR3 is TGCGCCAGCAGCCAACGAAGCGGGGTTAGCACAGATACGCAGTATTTT. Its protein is CASSQRSGVSTDTQYF.

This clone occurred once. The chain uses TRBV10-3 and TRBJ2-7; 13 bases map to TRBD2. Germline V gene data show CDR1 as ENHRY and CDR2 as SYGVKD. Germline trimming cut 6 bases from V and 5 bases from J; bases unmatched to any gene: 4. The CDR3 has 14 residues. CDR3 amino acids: CAIRLAGGNHEQYF. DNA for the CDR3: TGTGCCATCAGACTAGCGGGAGGGAACCACGAGCAGTACTTC.

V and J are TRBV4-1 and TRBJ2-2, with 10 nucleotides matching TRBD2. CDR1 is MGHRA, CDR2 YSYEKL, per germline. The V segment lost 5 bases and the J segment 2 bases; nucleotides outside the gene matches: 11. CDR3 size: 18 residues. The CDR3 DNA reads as TGCGCCAGCAGCTTCCGCTCTAGCGGGGGAACTAACACCGGGGAGCTGTTTTTT. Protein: CASSFRSSGGTNTGELFF.

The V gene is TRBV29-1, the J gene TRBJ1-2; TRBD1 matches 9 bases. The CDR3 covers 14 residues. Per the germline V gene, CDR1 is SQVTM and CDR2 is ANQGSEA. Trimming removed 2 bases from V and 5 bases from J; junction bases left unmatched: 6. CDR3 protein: CSVELGQGRYGYTF. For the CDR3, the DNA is TGCAGCGTTGAACTTGGACAGGGGAGGTATGGCTACACCTTC.

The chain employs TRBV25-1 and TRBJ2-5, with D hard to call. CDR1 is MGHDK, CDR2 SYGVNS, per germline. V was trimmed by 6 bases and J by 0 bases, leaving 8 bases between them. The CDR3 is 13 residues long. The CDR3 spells CASREANQETQYF. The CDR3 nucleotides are TGTGCCAGCAGGGAAGCGAACCAAGAGACCCAGTACTTC.

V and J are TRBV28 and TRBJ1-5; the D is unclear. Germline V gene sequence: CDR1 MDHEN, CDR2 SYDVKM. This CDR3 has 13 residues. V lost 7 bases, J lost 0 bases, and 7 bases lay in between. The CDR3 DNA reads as TGTGCCAGCACAGGTTATAGCAATCAGCCCCAGCATTTT. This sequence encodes CASTGYSNQPQHF.

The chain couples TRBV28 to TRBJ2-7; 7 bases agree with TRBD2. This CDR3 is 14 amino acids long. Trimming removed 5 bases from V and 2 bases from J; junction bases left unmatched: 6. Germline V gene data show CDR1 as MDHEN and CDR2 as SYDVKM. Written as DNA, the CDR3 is TGTGCCAGCAGTCCCGGGACTATCACCTACGAGCAGTACTTC. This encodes CASSPGTITYEQYF.

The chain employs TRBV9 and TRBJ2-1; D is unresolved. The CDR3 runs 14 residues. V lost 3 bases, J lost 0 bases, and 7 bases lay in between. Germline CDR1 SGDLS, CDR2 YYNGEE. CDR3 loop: CASSASSSYNEQFF. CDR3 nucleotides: TGTGCCAGCAGCGCATCGAGCTCCTACAATGAGCAGTTCTTC.

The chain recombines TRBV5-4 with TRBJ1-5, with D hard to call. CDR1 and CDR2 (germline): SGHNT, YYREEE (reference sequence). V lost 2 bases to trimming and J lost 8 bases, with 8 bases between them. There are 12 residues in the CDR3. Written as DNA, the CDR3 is TGTGCCAGCAGCTTAGGAGGAGAGCCCCAGCATTTT. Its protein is CASSLGGEPQHF.

The CDR3 protein is CASSETGAGTGELFF. The CDR3, as DNA: TGTGCCAGCAGTGAGACAGGGGCGGGCACCGGGGAGCTGTTTTTT. This chain joins TRBV6-4 and TRBJ2-2, with 8 bases aligning to TRBD1. Germline assignment: CDR1 MRHNA and CDR2 SNTAGT. V gave up 3 bases and J gave up 4 bases; unmatched junction bases: 4. The CDR3 is 15 amino acids.

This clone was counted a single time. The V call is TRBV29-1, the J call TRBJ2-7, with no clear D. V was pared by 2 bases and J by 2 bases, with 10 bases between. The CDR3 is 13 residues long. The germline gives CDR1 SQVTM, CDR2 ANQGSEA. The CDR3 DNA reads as TGCAGCGTTGAACAGGATCGCCCCTACGAGCAGTACTTC. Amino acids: CSVEQDRPYEQYF.

The CDR3 DNA sequence: TGTGCCAGTAGTGCTACAGGTGGGGCCAACGTCCTGACTTTC. It yields the protein CASSATGGANVLTF. This chain links TRBV19 with TRBJ2-6; possibly TRBD1 for D (5 bases). The germline V and J ends were trimmed by 5 bases and 3 bases, with 8 bases remaining between them. This CDR3 is 14 amino acids long. Per the germline V gene, CDR1 is LNHDA and CDR2 is SQIVND (reference sequence).

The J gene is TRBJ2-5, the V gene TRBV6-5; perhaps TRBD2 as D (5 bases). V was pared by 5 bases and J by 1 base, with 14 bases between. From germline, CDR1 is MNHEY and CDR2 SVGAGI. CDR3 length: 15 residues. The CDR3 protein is CASSPLGESQETQYF. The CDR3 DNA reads TGTGCCAGCAGTCCGCTCGGGGAGTCCCAAGAGACCCAGTACTTC.

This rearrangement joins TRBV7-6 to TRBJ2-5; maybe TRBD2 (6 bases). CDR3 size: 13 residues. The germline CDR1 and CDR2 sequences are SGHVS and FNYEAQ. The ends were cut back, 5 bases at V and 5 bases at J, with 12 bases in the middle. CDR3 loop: CASSPGELETQYF. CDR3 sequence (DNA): TGTGCCAGCAGCCCGGGGGAACTTGAGACCCAGTACTTC.

CDR3 residues: CASSLRLTGELFF. CDR3 in DNA: TGTGCCAGCAGCTTACGGTTGACCGGGGAGCTGTTTTTT. The gene calls are TRBV7-9 and TRBJ2-2; D gene uncertain. The length of the CDR3 is 13 residues. The germline CDR1 and CDR2 sequences are SEHNR and FQNEAQ (reference sequence). V lost 2 bases and J 5 bases, leaving 6 bases between the germline ends.

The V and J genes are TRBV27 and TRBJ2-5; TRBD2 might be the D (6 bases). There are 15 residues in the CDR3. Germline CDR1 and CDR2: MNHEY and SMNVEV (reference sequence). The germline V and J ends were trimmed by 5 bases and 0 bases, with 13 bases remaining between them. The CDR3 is CASSPRDWHQETQYF. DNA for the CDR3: TGTGCCAGCAGTCCCCGGGACTGGCACCAAGAGACCCAGTACTTC.

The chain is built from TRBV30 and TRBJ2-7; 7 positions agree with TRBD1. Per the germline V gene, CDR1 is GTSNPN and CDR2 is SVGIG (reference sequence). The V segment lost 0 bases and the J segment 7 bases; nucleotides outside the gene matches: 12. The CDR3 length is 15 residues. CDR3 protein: CAWSVLGQTYGEQYF. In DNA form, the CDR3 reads TGTGCCTGGAGTGTACTGGGACAGACTTATGGGGAGCAGTACTTC.